This T cell receptor (beta chain) is from a study of beta chain features in type 1 diabetes. What was sequenced were expressed TCRB transcripts, since all of the isolated RNA had been reverse transcribed. Libraries were prepared by immunoSEQ multiplex PCR; TCRdb keeps only in-frame clonotypes and omits some of them. This sample carries 390,000 or so clones, approximately 13% of them seen once, and the ten largest clones take roughly 0.035%. V lost 10 bases, J lost 4 bases, and 16 bases lay in between. The CDR3 runs to 13 residues. Germline lookup yields CDR1 LNHDA and CDR2 SQIVND (reference sequence).

The sample taken for sequencing was naive CD4+ T cells from blood. The chain recombines TRBV19 with TRBJ2-5; tentatively, D is TRBD1 (6 bases). The sequence was collected from a man younger than 45 in good health. In nucleotides, the CDR3 is TGTGCCACCCAAGTCAGAGGGGGAGAGACCCAGTACTTC. It yields the protein CATQVRGGETQYF.